This T cell receptor beta chain was obtained from a study of shared clonotypes between healthy human individuals. Study-level information: Aged between 18 and 49, the donors were a couple of women and three men.

Investigators divided CD4+ cells into CD45RA+ naive and CD45RA-negative memory subsets. Details on this clone: Its antigen remains unknown.

Findings and caveats of the study: Larger estimated richness was generally recorded for naive subsets relative to memory subsets. An expected dependence of interdonor clonotype sharing on sequencing depth was noted.

V lost 0 bases and J 8 bases, leaving 23 bases between the germline ends. The CDR3 sequence is 17 residues long. Per the germline V gene, CDR1 is SGHKS and CDR2 is YYEKEE (reference sequence). Produced via immunoSEQ multiplex PCR; TCRdb's table is partial and in-frame only. The data show about 1 million clones, roughly 80% seen once. The chain recombines TRBV5-5 with TRBJ1-2; D remains ambiguous. Specimen: memory CD4+ T cells sorted from blood. Described subset: CD45RA-negative fraction. The receptor's source is a man between 18 and 35 years old in good health. The CDR3 reads CASSLVVQPLNLPGYTF. CDR3 DNA sequence: TGTGCCAGCAGCTTGGTTGTGCAGCCATTGAACCTCCCCGGCTACACCTTC.